This TCR beta chain was profiled in a study of blood T cell repertoires in COVID-19. At the level of the study: The United States, Italy and Spain were the sources of the acute and convalescent COVID-19 samples. Sources were T cells, B-cell-depleted T cells, or PBMCs; the material itself was cDNA or gDNA.

In the original processing: Reference gene primer amplification in the assay estimated nucleated cell counts. Data came from immunoSEQ multiplex PCR; TCRdb stores just in-frame clones and leaves some out. The V and J calls and clone size are taken from that table; D and trimming were inferred from the DNA. The sample has fewer than 35,000 clones, approximately 83% seen once. CDR3 length: 15 residues. CDR1 MNHEY and CDR2 SVGAGI come from the germline V gene. V shed 0 bases and J shed 6 bases, with 14 bases lying between them. The receptor was isolated from a man between 70 and 80 years old with acute or convalescent COVID-19. Sequencing used peripheral blood. This sequence joins TRBV6-5 and TRBJ1-2; D unresolved. CDR3 nucleotide sequence: TGTGCCAGCAGTTACTCTCGTCGACTAGGGCATGGCTACACCTTC. Translating it yields CASSYSRRLGHGYTF.